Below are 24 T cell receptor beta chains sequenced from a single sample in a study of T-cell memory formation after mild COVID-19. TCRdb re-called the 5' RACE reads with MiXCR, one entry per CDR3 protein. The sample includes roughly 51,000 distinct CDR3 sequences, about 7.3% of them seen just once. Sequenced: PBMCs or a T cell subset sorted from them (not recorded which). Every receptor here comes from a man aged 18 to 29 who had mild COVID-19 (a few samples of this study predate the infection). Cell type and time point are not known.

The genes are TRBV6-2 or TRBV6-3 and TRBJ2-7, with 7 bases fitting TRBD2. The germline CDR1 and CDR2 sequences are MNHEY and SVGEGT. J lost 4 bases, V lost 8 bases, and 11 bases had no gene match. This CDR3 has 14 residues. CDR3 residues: CASGPLGGRYEQYF. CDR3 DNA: TGTGCCAGCGGACCACTTGGCGGGAGATACGAGCAGTACTTC.

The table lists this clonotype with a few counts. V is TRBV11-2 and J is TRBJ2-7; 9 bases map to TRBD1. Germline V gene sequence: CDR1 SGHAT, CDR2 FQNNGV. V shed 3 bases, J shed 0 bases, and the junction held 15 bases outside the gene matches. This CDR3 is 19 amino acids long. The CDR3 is CASSFLIPGQGTGSYEQYF. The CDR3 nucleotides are TGTGCCAGCAGCTTTCTAATTCCGGGACAGGGAACGGGCTCCTACGAGCAGTACTTC.

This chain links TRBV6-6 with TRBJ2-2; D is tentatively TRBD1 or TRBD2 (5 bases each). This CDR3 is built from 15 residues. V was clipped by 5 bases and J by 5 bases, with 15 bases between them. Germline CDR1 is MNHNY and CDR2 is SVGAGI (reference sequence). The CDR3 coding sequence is TGTGCCAGCAGTACGTCCCCGAGGGGAACCGGGGAGCTGTTTTTT. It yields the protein CASSTSPRGTGELFF.

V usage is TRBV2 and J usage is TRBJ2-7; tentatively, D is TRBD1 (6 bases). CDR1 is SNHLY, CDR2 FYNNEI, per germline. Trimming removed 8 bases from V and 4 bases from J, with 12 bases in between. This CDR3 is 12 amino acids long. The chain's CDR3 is CASGLDRYEQYV. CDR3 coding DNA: TGTGCCAGCGGACTGGACAGATACGAGCAGTACGTC.

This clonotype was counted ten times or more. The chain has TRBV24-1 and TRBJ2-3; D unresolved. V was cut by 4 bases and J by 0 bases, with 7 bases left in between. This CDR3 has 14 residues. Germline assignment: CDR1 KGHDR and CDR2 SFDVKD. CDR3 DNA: TGTGCCACCAGTGACCCGGTTAGCACAGATACGCAGTATTTT. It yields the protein CATSDPVSTDTQYF.

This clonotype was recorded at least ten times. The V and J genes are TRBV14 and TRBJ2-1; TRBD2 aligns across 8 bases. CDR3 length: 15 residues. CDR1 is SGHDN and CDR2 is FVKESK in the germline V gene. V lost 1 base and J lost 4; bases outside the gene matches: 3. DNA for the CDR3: TGTGCCAGCAGCCAAGCGCGCGGGAGGTACAATGAGCAGTTCTTC. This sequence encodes CASSQARGRYNEQFF.

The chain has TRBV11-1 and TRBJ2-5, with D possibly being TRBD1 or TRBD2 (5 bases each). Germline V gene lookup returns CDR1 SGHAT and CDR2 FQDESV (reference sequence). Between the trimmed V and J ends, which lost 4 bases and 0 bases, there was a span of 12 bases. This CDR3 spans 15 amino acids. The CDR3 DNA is TGTGCCAGCAGCTCGGGACGCTTGTACCAAGAGACCCAGTACTTC. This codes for CASSSGRLYQETQYF.

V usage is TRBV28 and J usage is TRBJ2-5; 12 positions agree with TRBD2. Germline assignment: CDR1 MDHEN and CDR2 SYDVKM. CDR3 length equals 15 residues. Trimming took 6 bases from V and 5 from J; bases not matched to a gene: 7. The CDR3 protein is CASSTLAGGLETQYF. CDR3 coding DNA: TGTGCCAGCAGCACTCTAGCGGGGGGGCTTGAGACCCAGTACTTC.

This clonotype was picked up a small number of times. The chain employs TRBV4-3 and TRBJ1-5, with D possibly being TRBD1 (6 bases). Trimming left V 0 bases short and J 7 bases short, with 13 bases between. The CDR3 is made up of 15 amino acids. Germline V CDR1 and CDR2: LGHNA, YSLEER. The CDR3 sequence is CASSQDLGGWQPQHF. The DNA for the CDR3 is TGCGCCAGCAGCCAAGATTTGGGGGGCTGGCAGCCCCAGCATTTT.

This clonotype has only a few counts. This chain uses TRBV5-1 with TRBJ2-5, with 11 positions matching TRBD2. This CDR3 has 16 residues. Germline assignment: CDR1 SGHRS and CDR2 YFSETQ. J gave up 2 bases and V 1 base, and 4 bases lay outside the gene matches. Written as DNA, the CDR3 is TGCGCCAGCAGCTTGATGTCTAGCGGGGGGCAAGAGACCCAGTACTTC. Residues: CASSLMSSGGQETQYF. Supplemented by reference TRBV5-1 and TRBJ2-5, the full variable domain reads KAGVTQTPRYLIKTRGQQVTLSCSPISGHRSVSWYQQTPGQGLQFLFEYFSETQRNKGNFPGRFSGRQFSNSRSEMNVSTLELGDSALYLCASSLMSSGGQETQYFGPGTRLLVL.

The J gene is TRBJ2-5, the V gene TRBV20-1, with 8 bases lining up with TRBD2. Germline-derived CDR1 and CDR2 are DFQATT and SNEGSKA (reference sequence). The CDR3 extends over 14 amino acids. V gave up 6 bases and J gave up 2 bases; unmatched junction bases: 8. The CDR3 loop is CSAPRGGGQETQYF. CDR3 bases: TGCAGTGCCCCCCGGGGCGGGGGGCAAGAGACCCAGTACTTC.

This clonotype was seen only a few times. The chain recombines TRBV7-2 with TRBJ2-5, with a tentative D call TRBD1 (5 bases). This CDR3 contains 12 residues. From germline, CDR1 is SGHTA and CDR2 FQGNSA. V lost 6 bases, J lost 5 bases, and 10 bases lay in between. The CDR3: CASRGRGETQYF. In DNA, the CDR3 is TGTGCCAGCAGGGGAAGGGGTGAGACCCAGTACTTC.

CDR3 in DNA: TGCAGTGCCGCCCAGTCAGGACAGCCCCAGCATTTT. Amino acid sequence: CSAAQSGQPQHF. The V and J genes are TRBV20-1 and TRBJ1-5; D gene unclear. CDR3 length: 12 residues. The ends were cut back, 6 bases at V and 7 bases at J, with 13 bases in the middle. CDR1 and CDR2 (germline): DFQATT, SNEGSKA (reference sequence).

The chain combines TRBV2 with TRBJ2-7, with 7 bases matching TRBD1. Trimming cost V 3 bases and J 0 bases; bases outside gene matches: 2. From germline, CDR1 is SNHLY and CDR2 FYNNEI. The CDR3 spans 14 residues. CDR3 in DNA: TGTGCCAGCAGTGATCGGACAGGCTCCTACGAGCAGTACGTC. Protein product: CASSDRTGSYEQYV.

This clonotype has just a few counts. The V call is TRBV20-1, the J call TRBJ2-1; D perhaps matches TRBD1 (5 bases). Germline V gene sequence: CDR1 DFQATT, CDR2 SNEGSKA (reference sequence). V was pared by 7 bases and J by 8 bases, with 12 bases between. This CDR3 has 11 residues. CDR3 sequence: CSVTEIDEQFF. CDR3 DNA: TGCAGTGTGACAGAAATTGATGAGCAGTTCTTC.

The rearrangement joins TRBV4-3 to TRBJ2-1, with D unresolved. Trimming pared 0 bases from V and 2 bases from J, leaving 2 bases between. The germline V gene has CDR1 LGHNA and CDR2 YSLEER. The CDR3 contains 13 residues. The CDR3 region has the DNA TGCGCCAGCAGCCAAGAACCCTACAATGAGCAGTTCTTC. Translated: CASSQEPYNEQFF.

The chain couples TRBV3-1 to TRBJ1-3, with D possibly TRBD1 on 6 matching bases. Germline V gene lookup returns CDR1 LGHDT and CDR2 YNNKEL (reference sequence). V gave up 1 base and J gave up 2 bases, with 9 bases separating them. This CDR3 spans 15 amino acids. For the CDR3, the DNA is TGTGCCAGCAGCCAAGCAGGGGCGGCTGGAAACACCATATATTTT. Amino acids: CASSQAGAAGNTIYF.

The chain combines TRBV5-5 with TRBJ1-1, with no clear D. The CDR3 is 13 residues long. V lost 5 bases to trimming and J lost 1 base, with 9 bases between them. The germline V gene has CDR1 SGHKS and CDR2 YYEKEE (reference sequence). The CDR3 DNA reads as TGTGCCAGCAGTACCGGTCCGAACACTGAAGCTTTCTTT. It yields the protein CASSTGPNTEAFF.

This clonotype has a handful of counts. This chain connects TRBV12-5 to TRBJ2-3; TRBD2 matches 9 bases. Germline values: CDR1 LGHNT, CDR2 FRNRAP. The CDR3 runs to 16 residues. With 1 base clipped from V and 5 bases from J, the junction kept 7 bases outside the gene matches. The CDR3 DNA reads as TGTGCTAGTGGTTTGGGCGGGGGGGCCCCCGAAGATACGCAGTATTTT. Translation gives CASGLGGGAPEDTQYF. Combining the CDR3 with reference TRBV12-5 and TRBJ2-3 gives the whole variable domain DARVTQTPRHKVTEMGQEVTMRCQPILGHNTVFWYRQTMMQGLELLAYFRNRAPLDDSGMPKDRFSAEMPDATLATLKIQPSEPRDSAVYFCASGLGGGAPEDTQYFGPGTRLTVL.

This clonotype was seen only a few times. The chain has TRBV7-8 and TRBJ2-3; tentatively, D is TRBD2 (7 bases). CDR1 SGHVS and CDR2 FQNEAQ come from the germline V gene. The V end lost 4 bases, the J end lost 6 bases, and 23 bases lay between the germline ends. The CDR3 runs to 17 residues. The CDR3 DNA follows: TGTGCCAGCAGCTCCCCACGGGGGCGGGGGCCCATGGATACGCAGTATTTT. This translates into CASSSPRGRGPMDTQYF.

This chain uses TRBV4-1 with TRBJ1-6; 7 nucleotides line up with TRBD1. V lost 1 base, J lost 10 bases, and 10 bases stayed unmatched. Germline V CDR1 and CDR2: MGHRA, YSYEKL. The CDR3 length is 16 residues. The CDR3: CASSQGNDRASSPLHF. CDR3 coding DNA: TGCGCCAGCAGCCAAGGGAACGACAGGGCGAGCTCACCCCTCCACTTT.

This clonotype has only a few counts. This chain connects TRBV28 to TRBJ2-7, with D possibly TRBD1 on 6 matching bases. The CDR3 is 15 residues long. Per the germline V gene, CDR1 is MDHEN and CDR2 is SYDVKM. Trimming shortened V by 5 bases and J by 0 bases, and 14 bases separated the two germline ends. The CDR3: CASSLQQGFSYEQYV. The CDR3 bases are TGTGCCAGCAGTCTTCAACAGGGATTCTCCTACGAGCAGTACGTC.

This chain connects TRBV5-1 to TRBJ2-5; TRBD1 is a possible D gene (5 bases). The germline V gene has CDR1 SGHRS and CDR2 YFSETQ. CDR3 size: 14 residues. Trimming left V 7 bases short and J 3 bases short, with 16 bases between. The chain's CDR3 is CASDLGAGKETQYF. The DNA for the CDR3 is TGCGCCAGCGACCTTGGGGCAGGGAAAGAGACCCAGTACTTC.

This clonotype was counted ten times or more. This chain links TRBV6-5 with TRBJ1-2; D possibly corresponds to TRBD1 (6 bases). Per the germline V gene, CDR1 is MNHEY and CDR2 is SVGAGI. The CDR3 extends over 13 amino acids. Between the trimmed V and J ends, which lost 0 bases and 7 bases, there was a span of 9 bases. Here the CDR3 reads CASSYSRGRGYTF. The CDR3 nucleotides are TGTGCCAGCAGTTACTCCAGGGGCCGTGGCTACACCTTC.